This T cell receptor (beta chain) was sequenced for a study of T cells expressing NK-cell markers. Study context: Sorted CD3+CD56+NKG2C+, CD3+CD56+NKG2C- and CD3+CD56-NKG2C+ T-cell subsets were beta-chain profiled.

The CDR3 runs to 15 residues. Per the germline V gene, CDR1 is SGHTA and CDR2 is FQGNSA. No DNA is given; TCRdb re-called the 5' RACE reads and lists each CDR3 protein once. The specimen's table records a few hundred thousand distinct CDR3 sequences. The TCR comes from a man aged 18 to 29 in good health. Specimen: blood T cells: a sorted CD56 or NKG2C T cell subset, CD4+ or CD8+ T cells, or bulk PBMC T cells (not recorded which). The V gene is TRBV7-2, the J gene TRBJ2-7; without DNA, the TCRdb call of TRBD1 cannot be checked. CDR3 residues: CASSLTPGQGPEQYF.